The present entry profiles one TCR beta chain with its context. This clonotype was observed a few times. The antigen it binds to is not known. No clone much larger than this one lies a single base away; base qualities are absent. The data stem from a study of molecular identifiers for immune sequencing clone quantification (dated by TCRdb to the late 2010s). At the level of the whole study: For a replicate experiment, RNA from around 20,000 or 100,000 naive CD8 T cells was divided into five aliquots, and four of the five aliquots were sequenced. This methods study benchmarked molecular-identifier clustering-based TCR repertoire sequencing (MIDCIRS) and TCR RNA copy counting, using CD8 T cells to do so. What the work shows at the level of the full study, not this receptor alone: Even against a background of one million naive CD8 T cells, spiked-in Jurkat TCR RNA amounting to a single cell's worth was reported to be detectable. Spiked-in Jurkat TCR RNA (approximately eleven copies' worth), which is not part of the donor repertoire, was contained in the naive libraries. In CMV-specific effector cells, clones with more than 20 RNA copies accounted for over 98% of molecules, whereas in naive cells such clones accounted for under 1%. Without barcode sub-clustering, chimeric consensus sequences inflated TCR diversity; chimeras reached as high as 47%. Modeling gave about three recovered TCR RNA copies per cell versus about 10 by digital PCR, implying approximately 30% capture efficiency. Highly expanded clone sizes could be underestimated because identical TCR molecules may share a barcode.

Library preparation used PCR. The sequencer listed for this sample is Illumina HiSeq 4000. Bulk TCR libraries were prepared as previously described, using TCR primers listed in Table S5. The Qiagen AllPrep DNA/RNA kit was used to purify total RNA. Before analysis, reads from multiple sequencing runs of the same library were pooled. On the study's bioinformatics: Only reads with exact TCR constant sequence were kept, trimmed to 150 nt, and grouped by their 12-nt molecular barcodes. Reads inside each barcode group were sub-clustered using a 15% Levenshtein threshold, and a quality-weighted consensus sequence was constructed for each RNA molecule. Non-functional sequences were excluded, and lower-count sequences lying one edit away from another sequence were also excluded. Barcode sub-clusters with fewer than 20% of the maximum read count were removed, based on fitting two negative binomial distributions. Using fastp at Q25 and MiXCR, TCRdb reprocessed the public reads and kept productive beta chains. Each entry is one CDR3 protein sequence, shown with its most common DNA and genes. The authors' filters were not applied to this entry. The sample table holds about 640,000 distinct CDR3 sequences, of which nearly 20% were seen once. The ten top clones hold roughly 0.85% of the sample.

Naive CD8 T cell libraries were made from approximately 22,000 to 940,000 sorted cells using 10%, 30% or 50% of purified RNA. On a BD FACSAria II, naive CD8 T cells were FACS-sorted as CD8+CD4-CCR7+CD45RA+ and collected into RLT Plus buffer. Under 11 TCR copies' worth of Jurkat RNA were spiked into roughly 17,000-1,100,000 naive CD8 T cell samples to test detection sensitivity. Enrichment of CD8 T cells was performed with RosetteSep CD8+ T Cell Enrichment Cocktail and Ficoll-Paque, after which ACK red cell lysis was carried out. The sequenced sample was naive CD8+ T cells from blood, with Jurkat cell RNA spiked in. The cell subset or site label of this sample denotes: FACS-sorted CD8+CD4-CCR7+CD45RA+ naive T cells. This clonotype was sampled from a human donor in good health. Some libraries in this study had Jurkat cell RNA spiked in.

The CDR3 loop reads CASSNRGRGTDTQYF. The sequenced DNA: TGTGCCAGCAGTAACAGGGGGCGCGGCACAGATACGCAGTATTTT. The V and J genes are TRBV3-1 and TRBJ2-3; 9 nucleotides in the junction match TRBD1. Looking up the germline V gene (reference sequence) yields CDR1 LGHDT and CDR2 YNNKEL. From V the trimming removes 6 bases and from J it removes 1 base, while the gene matches leave 5 bases of the junction unaccounted for. The CDR3, cysteine through phenylalanine, is 15 amino acids long. Only the CDR3 portion is preserved as DNA: 45 bases, with reading frame beginning at the first base.